This T cell receptor beta chain originates from a study of shared clonotypes between healthy human individuals. This CDR3 is built from 14 residues. After removal of 6 bases from V and 9 bases from J, the junction contained 8 bases not matched to a gene. CDR1 WNHNN and CDR2 SYGVQD come from the germline V gene (reference sequence). Some clones are missing from TCRdb's copy, which holds only in-frame ones; the method was immunoSEQ multiplex PCR. The sample consists of more than 900,000 clones, more than 75% of them appearing once. The receptor was isolated from a man younger than 30 in good health. Some clones in this sample may be carry-over from other donors' samples. V usage is TRBV10-1 and J usage is TRBJ2-1; TRBD1 aligns across 10 bases. Source material: memory CD4+ T cells from PBMCs. The subset was: CD45RA-negative fraction. The CDR3 loop is CASSTGTGVGEQFF. The CDR3 DNA sequence: TGCGCCAGCAGCACCGGGACAGGGGTGGGTGAGCAGTTCTTC.